A selection of T cell receptor beta chains follows, all from one sample in a study of early T cells in non-severe SARS-CoV-2 infection. MiXCR, applied by TCRdb to the 5' RACE reads, yields one record per CDR3 protein. The sample has roughly 58,000 distinct CDR3 sequences; under 14% are singletons. The source material was whole blood. All receptors derive from an adult who was a healthcare worker with PCR-confirmed SARS-CoV-2 infection or an uninfected control (not recorded which). Each CDR3 is given with its conserved first and last residue. The D gene is left open where the match is weak. The size of a clone is reported for some rows only, either as once, few or many, or as a class for expanded clones.

len,j_gene,abundance,v_gene,d_gene,CDR3nt,CDR3aa
13,TRBJ1-1,few,TRBV6-4,.,TGTGCCAGCAGTGACCGGGACAACACTGAAGCTTTCTTT,CASSDRDNTEAFF
16,TRBJ2-3,few,TRBV10-3,TRBD1,TGTGCCATCAGTGAGATCACCGGGACAGAGACAGATACGCAGTATTTT,CAISEITGTETDTQYF
17,TRBJ2-5,.,TRBV14,.,TGTGCCAGCAGCCCCCATTTGGGCGTCGGGGGACAAGAGACCCAGTACTTC,CASSPHLGVGGQETQYF
14,TRBJ2-7,many,TRBV12-5,.,TGTGCTAGTGCCCCAGACGGGAGCTCCTACGAGCAGTACTTC,CASAPDGSSYEQYF
18,TRBJ2-6,few,TRBV28,.,TGTGCCGCTGACTCAGGACAGATAAGTTTCTCTGGGGCCAACGTCCTGACTTTC,CAADSGQISFSGANVLTF
14,TRBJ2-1,many,TRBV5-1,.,TGCGCCAGCAGCTCCTCCGGGGCCAACAATGAGCAGTTCTTC,CASSSSGANNEQFF
11,TRBJ1-2,few,TRBV28,.,TGTGCCAGCAGAATTGGGGATGGCTACACCTTC,CASRIGDGYTF
15,TRBJ1-1,few,TRBV28,.,TGTGCCAGCAGTTTTGAGTCAGGGGCGACCACTGAAGTTTTCTTT,CASSFESGATTEVFF
15,TRBJ2-3,many,TRBV12-3/TRBV12-4,.,TGTGCCAGCAGTTCTACGGGGCCCCGCACAGATACGCAGTATTTT,CASSSTGPRTDTQYF
15,TRBJ2-7,.,TRBV4-1,.,TGCGCCAGCAGCCAAGGGGGACTGAATACACACGAGCAGTACTTC,CASSQGGLNTHEQYF
16,TRBJ2-1,few,TRBV5-4,.,TGTGCCAGCAGCCCGGGGGTGGCTAGCTCCTACAATGAGCAGTTCTTC,CASSPGVASSYNEQFF
13,TRBJ2-5,many,TRBV7-2,.,TGTGCCAGCAGCTTGGGATACCAAGAGACCCAGTACTTC,CASSLGYQETQYF
13,TRBJ1-6,few,TRBV6-6,.,TGTGCCTCAGGGGTATCCTATAATTCACCCCTCCACTTT,CASGVSYNSPLHF
13,TRBJ1-1,.,TRBV6-1,.,TGTGCCAGCAGCGGGACATTGAACACTGAAGCTTTCTTT,CASSGTLNTEAFF
12,TRBJ2-2,.,TRBV13,.,TGTGCCAGCAGCTTGACCACCGGGGAGCTGTTTTTT,CASSLTTGELFF
15,TRBJ2-3,few,TRBV19,TRBD2,TGTGCCAGTAGTGCCAGACTAGCGGGAGAAGATACGCAGTATTTT,CASSARLAGEDTQYF
12,TRBJ2-3,.,TRBV4-1,.,TGCGCCAGCAGCCAGGACTCCAATACGCAGTATTTT,CASSQDSNTQYF
13,TRBJ2-1,.,TRBV20-1,TRBD2,TGCAGTGCTAGAGCCCTAGCGGGGAATGAGCAGTTCTTC,CSARALAGNEQFF
11,TRBJ2-5,few,TRBV28,.,TGTGCCAGCACCCTCCGGGAGACCCAGTACTTC,CASTLRETQYF
15,TRBJ2-2,few,TRBV12-3/TRBV12-4,.,TGTGCCAGCCATCGCATCCTGGGAAACACCGGGGAGCTGTTTTTT,CASHRILGNTGELFF
13,TRBJ2-3,.,TRBV19,TRBD1,TGTGCCAGTAGCAACAGGGGGTTAGATACGCAGTATTTT,CASSNRGLDTQYF
13,TRBJ1-5,many,TRBV28,.,TGTGCCAGCTCGACGCCAGGGTTTCAGCCCCAGCATTTT,CASSTPGFQPQHF
16,TRBJ2-4,many,TRBV28,.,TGTGCCAGCAGGTCCCCCCTCGATTTAGCCAAAAACATTCAGTACTTC,CASRSPLDLAKNIQYF
14,TRBJ1-6,.,TRBV7-9,.,TGTGCCAGCAGCTTAGAACAAGGGACGGCAACCCTCCACTTT,CASSLEQGTATLHF
16,TRBJ2-1,few,TRBV11-2,.,TGTGCCAGCAGCTTAGCTGGGGGCGCGGGGCCGAATGAGCAGTTCTTC,CASSLAGGAGPNEQFF
12,TRBJ1-5,.,TRBV5-4,.,TGTGCCAGCAGCTTACGAGATCAGCCCCAGCATTTT,CASSLRDQPQHF
12,TRBJ1-1,.,TRBV6-1,.,TGTGCCAGCAGGGCGGGGAACACTGAAGCTTTCTTT,CASRAGNTEAFF